What follows are 20 T cell receptor beta chains derived from one specimen sequenced in a study of neurological immune-mediated disorders. Via MiXCR, TCRdb re-called the 5' RACE reads, giving one row per CDR3 protein. The top ten clones hold more than 2.5% of a sample with just under 60,000 distinct CDR3 sequences, 3% to 4% of them seen once. Source material: PBMCs. Every receptor here comes from a woman in her thirties with multiple sclerosis.

At least ten counts were recorded for this clonotype. The genes are TRBV7-2 and TRBJ1-3; D remains unclear. V was trimmed by 5 bases and J by 1 base, leaving 9 bases between them. The CDR3 spans 14 residues. Germline V gene lookup returns CDR1 SGHTA and CDR2 FQGNSA. CDR3 DNA: TGTGCCAGCAGCGTAACTTGGTCTGGAAACACCATATATTTT. This sequence encodes CASSVTWSGNTIYF.

This clonotype was counted at least ten times. The chain combines TRBV7-2 with TRBJ2-7; D is perhaps TRBD2 (6 bases). V shed 6 bases and J shed 2 bases, with 11 bases lying between them. The V gene's germline CDR1 is SGHTA and CDR2 FQGNSA. The CDR3 length is 13 residues. In DNA, the CDR3 is TGTGCCAGCAGTAGCGGTCCTCCCTACGAGCAGTACTTC. It encodes CASSSGPPYEQYF.

This clonotype was detected ten times or more. The rearrangement uses TRBV5-1 and TRBJ2-1, with D uncertain. From germline, CDR1 is SGHRS and CDR2 YFSETQ. Trimming cost V 2 bases and J 6 bases, with 6 bases left between them. This CDR3 contains 12 residues. The CDR3 DNA reads as TGCGCCAGCAGCTTTCGTAGCAATGAGCAGTTCTTC. Amino acids: CASSFRSNEQFF.

This clonotype was recorded many times. The J gene is TRBJ1-2, the V gene TRBV12-3 or TRBV12-4; maybe TRBD1 (5 bases). Trimming removed 5 bases from V and 4 bases from J, with 17 bases in between. The CDR3 covers 15 residues. Here the CDR3 reads CASSKGKDGGYGYTF. The CDR3 region has the DNA TGTGCCAGCAGTAAGGGGAAAGACGGAGGCTATGGCTACACCTTC.

At least ten counts were recorded for this clonotype. This sequence joins TRBV4-2 and TRBJ2-1; TRBD2 agrees at 11 bases. V dropped 1 base and J dropped 0; count of bases not matched to a gene: 11. CDR1 and CDR2 (germline): LGHNA, YNFKEQ. The CDR3 totals 20 residues. CDR3 coding DNA: TGTGCCAGCAGCCAAGTGGGAGGACTAGCGGGTGCCAGCTCCTACAATGAGCAGTTCTTC. As protein: CASSQVGGLAGASSYNEQFF.

This clonotype was detected many times. The chain links TRBV12-3 or TRBV12-4 to TRBJ1-3; the D is unclear. Trimming removed 6 bases from V and 5 bases from J, with 23 bases in between. CDR3 length: 17 residues. The CDR3 loop is CASSPSVHLKGRNTIYF. The DNA for the CDR3 is TGTGCCAGCAGCCCGTCCGTTCATCTCAAGGGCCGAAACACCATATATTTT.

To note about this clonotype: Mismatch with germline at one junction end may stem from a read error. CDR3 sequence (DNA): TGCAGTGCTCTGGTTGGGACAGGGGAGTATCAGCCCCAGAATTTT. Its protein is CSALVGTGEYQPQNF. The chain uses TRBV20-1 and TRBJ1-5; 10 bases match TRBD1. The CDR3 is 15 amino acids. Looked up from germline, CDR1 is DFQATT and CDR2 is SNEGSKA (reference sequence).

The table lists this clonotype with many counts. V and J are TRBV10-3 and TRBJ2-5; no definite D call. V shed 10 bases and J shed 5 bases, with 2 bases lying between them. Germline V lookup: CDR1 ENHRY, CDR2 SYGVKD. The length of the CDR3 is 8 residues. CDR3 loop: CARETQYF. Here the CDR3 DNA reads TGTGCCAGGGAGACCCAGTACTTC.

This clonotype occurred many times. This chain uses TRBV12-3 or TRBV12-4 with TRBJ1-2; 7 bases align to TRBD1. J lost 8 bases, V lost 4 bases, and 13 bases had no gene match. CDR3 length: 15 residues. CDR3 nucleotides: TGTGCCAGCAGTTCCATCTCGACAGGGACGTGGGGCTACACCTTC. Protein product: CASSSISTGTWGYTF.

This clonotype was counted ten times or more. The gene calls are TRBV5-5 and TRBJ2-3; D is ambiguous. The CDR3 has 15 residues. CDR1 SGHKS and CDR2 YYEKEE come from the germline V gene (reference sequence). V lost 0 bases to trimming and J lost 2 bases, with 10 bases between them. The chain's CDR3 is CASSLARQITDTQYF. For the CDR3, the DNA is TGTGCCAGCAGCTTGGCTCGTCAAATCACAGATACGCAGTATTTT.

This clonotype has a count of ten or more. The chain recombines TRBV24-1 with TRBJ2-3; D possibly corresponds to TRBD2 (6 bases). Between the trimmed V and J ends, which lost 9 bases and 5 bases, there was a span of 14 bases. The germline V gene has CDR1 KGHDR and CDR2 SFDVKD. CDR3 length: 13 amino acids. CDR3 DNA: TGTGCCACCTCCCGGGACTGGGGAGATACGCAGTATTTT. It is translated as CATSRDWGDTQYF.

Comment on this clonotype: A much larger clone is a single base away; this may be a read error. V and J are TRBV29-1 and TRBJ2-1; D unclear. The CDR3 runs to 12 residues. Germline V gene sequence: CDR1 SQVTM, CDR2 ANQGSEA. With 7 bases removed from V and 7 bases from J, the gap between germline ends came to 14 bases. In nucleotides, the CDR3 is TGCAGCGACTTGAAACCTGGGAATGAGCAGTTCTTC. It yields the protein CSDLKPGNEQFF.

This clonotype was seen ten or more times. The chain combines TRBV15 with TRBJ2-4; D is ambiguous. CDR1 and CDR2 from the germline V gene are LNHNV and YYDKDF (reference sequence). The V and J ends lost 3 bases and 0 bases respectively, with 9 bases between them. The CDR3 runs to 15 residues. In DNA, the CDR3 is TGTGCCACCAGCAGTGCCAGTCTAGCCAAAAACATTCAGTACTTC. Protein product: CATSSASLAKNIQYF.

This clonotype was detected many times. This sequence joins TRBV20-1 and TRBJ2-3; D is possibly TRBD2 (6 bases). With 4 bases removed from V and 1 base from J, the gap between germline ends came to 9 bases. The CDR3 extends over 13 amino acids. The germline CDR1 and CDR2 sequences are DFQATT and SNEGSKA (reference sequence). This CDR3 reads CSATDYRTDTQYF. CDR3 DNA sequence: TGCAGTGCTACGGACTACCGCACAGATACGCAGTATTTT.

This clonotype showed up many times. The CDR3 DNA reads TGCGCCAGCAGTTTACACAGGGGGCGTACCACCGGGGAGCTGTTTTTT. It is translated as CASSLHRGRTTGELFF. The chain employs TRBV5-1 and TRBJ2-2; 9 bases are shared with TRBD1. This CDR3 is built from 16 residues. Germline trimming cut 5 bases from V and 4 bases from J; bases unmatched to any gene: 9. Germline lookup yields CDR1 SGHRS and CDR2 YFSETQ. The full variable domain, completed using reference TRBV5-1 and TRBJ2-2, is KAGVTQTPRYLIKTRGQQVTLSCSPISGHRSVSWYQQTPGQGLQFLFEYFSETQRNKGNFPGRFSGRQFSNSRSEMNVSTLELGDSALYLCASSLHRGRTTGELFFGEGSRLTVL.

This clonotype was seen many times. The rearrangement uses TRBV5-1 and TRBJ2-3, with D tentatively TRBD1 or TRBD2 (5 bases each). CDR3 length: 15 residues. Germline CDR1 is SGHRS and CDR2 is YFSETQ. Between the trimmed V and J ends, which lost 0 bases and 2 bases, there was a span of 10 bases. DNA of the CDR3: TGCGCCAGCAGCTTGGGTGGGGGTTCCACAGATACGCAGTATTTT. Protein: CASSLGGGSTDTQYF.

This clonotype was observed at least ten times. This rearrangement joins TRBV7-2 to TRBJ1-5; D might be TRBD1 (5 bases). Germline CDR1 and CDR2: SGHTA and FQGNSA. Trimming removed 3 bases at V and 2 bases at J, with 14 bases between. This CDR3 has 16 residues. The CDR3 DNA sequence: TGTGCCAGCAGCTTGGGGTCGGGAGGGGGCAATCAGCCCCAGCATTTT. It is translated as CASSLGSGGGNQPQHF.

This clonotype appeared many times. V and J are TRBV12-3 or TRBV12-4 and TRBJ2-5; possible D gene TRBD1, 6 bases. This CDR3 spans 12 amino acids. The V end was cut by 5 bases, the J end by 5 bases, with 9 bases between. For the CDR3, the DNA is TGTGCCAGCAGTAGGACAGTCGAGACCCAGTACTTC. Translating it yields CASSRTVETQYF.

This clonotype was recorded at least ten times. The CDR3, as DNA: TGTGCCAGCAGCTGGGGACAGGGGACAGATACGCAGTATTTT. Protein sequence: CASSWGQGTDTQYF. The chain has TRBV5-4 and TRBJ2-3; 10 bases agree with TRBD1. The CDR3 is made up of 14 amino acids. The ends lost 3 bases at V and 3 bases at J; junction bases unmatched: 1. Germline V gives CDR1 SGHNT, CDR2 YYREEE (reference sequence).

This clonotype was detected ten times or more. The V gene is TRBV5-1, the J gene TRBJ2-5; 7 bases align to TRBD1. Germline loops: CDR1 SGHRS, CDR2 YFSETQ. Trimming took 4 bases from V and 4 from J; bases not matched to a gene: 10. The CDR3 has 15 amino acids. CDR3 in DNA: TGCGCCAGCAGCCCGAAACAGGGGACCGGAGAGACCCAGTACTTC. Its translation: CASSPKQGTGETQYF.